This TCR beta chain was documented in a study of blood T cell repertoires in COVID-19. Study-wide background: Sites in the United States, Italy and Spain provided acute and convalescent COVID-19 samples. PBMCs, B-cell-depleted T cells, or T cells provided the cDNA or gDNA that made up the material.

Original processing methods: Reference gene primers were amplified, and this amplification served to estimate nucleated cell counts. Repertoires were generated with immunoSEQ multiplex PCR, while TCRdb's copy carries only in-frame clones and drops some. That table furnishes V, J and clone size, whereas the DNA furnished D and trimming. The sample lists about 140,000 clones, 87% occurring once. Cohorts were based on clinical histories the participants reported. The CDR3 is 15 residues long. From germline, CDR1 is SGHDT and CDR2 YYEEEE. Unmatched junction bases numbered 10, after V lost 5 bases and J lost 8 bases.

The receptor was derived from a man aged 55 to 70 who had recovered from COVID-19. Specimen: PBMCs or T cells enriched from blood (not recorded which). This chain links TRBV5-6 with TRBJ1-6; TRBD1 agrees at 7 bases. This CDR3 reads CASSPNRQGDSPLHF. CDR3 coding DNA: TGTGCCAGCAGTCCGAATCGACAGGGAGATTCACCCCTCCACTTT.